Listed below are T cell receptor beta chains from one sample, sequenced in a study of vaccination and CD4 T cells after COVID-19. TCRdb reprocessed the PCR reads via MiXCR and lists one record per CDR3 protein. The sample carries 15,000 to 20,000 distinct CDR3 sequences, around half recorded once. No antigen has been identified for these receptors. Sequenced here: CD4+ T cells from blood, cultured in vitro, sampled after SARS-CoV-2 vaccination. Every receptor here comes from a human donor who had recovered from COVID-19. Both conserved end residues are part of each CDR3. The order of the fields is J gene, D gene, clone size, V gene, CDR3 protein, CDR3 DNA. A D gene is named only where the DNA matches it firmly. Size is omitted from some rows. Given values are once, few, many or a class for expanded clones.

TRBJ1-6 | . | few | TRBV6-1 | CASSEALVVPLHF | TGTGCCAGCAGTGAAGCGCTCGTTGTGCCCCTCCACTTT
TRBJ1-2 | . | few | TRBV20-1 | CSATAGGYGYTF | TGCAGTGCTACCGCCGGGGGCTATGGCTACACCTTC
TRBJ2-5 | . | . | TRBV7-9 | CASSLAHQAEQETQYF | TGTGCCAGCAGCTTAGCGCATCAGGCGGAACAAGAGACCCAGTACTTC
TRBJ2-4 | TRBD1 | few | TRBV20-1 | CSAKPTGTGGGVQYF | TGCAGTGCTAAGCCGACCGGGACAGGGGGCGGGGTTCAGTACTTC
TRBJ1-1 | TRBD1 | few | TRBV7-6 | CASSRNRGNTEAFF | TGTGCCAGCAGCCGGAACAGGGGGAACACTGAAGCTTTCTTT
TRBJ1-2 | TRBD1 | few | TRBV6-5 | CASSYTQGARRGYTF | TGTGCCAGCAGTTACACCCAGGGGGCCCGTCGTGGCTACACCTTC
TRBJ1-5 | TRBD1 | medium-sized | TRBV7-9 | CASSIGQGGQPQHF | TGTGCCAGCAGCATCGGACAGGGGGGTCAGCCCCAGCATTTT
TRBJ1-6 | . | few | TRBV11-1 | CASRLQDPMNNSPLHF | TGTGCCAGCCGACTACAGGATCCCATGAATAATTCACCCCTCCACTTT
TRBJ1-2 | . | few | TRBV19 | CASSPERHYGYTF | TGTGCCAGTAGTCCCGAAAGGCACTATGGCTACACCTTC
TRBJ1-2 | TRBD1 | . | TRBV6-2/TRBV6-3 | CASSNPGGGGYTF | TGTGCCAGCAGCAACCCAGGGGGCGGTGGCTACACCTTC
TRBJ2-7 | . | . | TRBV21-1 | CASSKKGREFHEQYF | TGTGCCAGCAGCAAAAAAGGCAGGGAGTTCCACGAGCAGTACTTC
TRBJ1-1 | . | . | TRBV5-1 | CASTEPGGTNTEAFF | TGCGCCAGCACCGAGCCGGGAGGGACGAACACTGAAGCTTTCTTT
TRBJ1-5 | . | . | TRBV12-3/TRBV12-4 | CASSLAAGNQPQHF | TGTGCCAGCAGTTTAGCGGCAGGGAATCAGCCCCAGCATTTT
TRBJ1-6 | TRBD1 | few | TRBV2 | CASSLTGGNSPLHF | TGTGCCAGCAGCCTGACAGGGGGCAATTCACCCCTCCACTTT
TRBJ2-1 | . | . | TRBV6-5 | CASSYQTRSSYNEQFF | TGTGCCAGCAGTTACCAGACCAGGAGCTCCTACAATGAGCAGTTCTTC
TRBJ2-7 | . | . | TRBV5-1 | CASSLATSAYEQYF | TGCGCCAGCAGCTTGGCCACCTCGGCCTACGAGCAGTACTTC
TRBJ1-6 | . | few | TRBV28 | CASRPGPRAGSPLHF | TGTGCCAGCAGACCGGGCCCTCGGGCGGGTTCACCCCTCCACTTT
TRBJ1-5 | . | . | TRBV19 | CASSRDLYQPQHF | TGTGCCAGTAGTAGGGACCTTTATCAGCCCCAGCATTTT
TRBJ1-2 | TRBD1 | . | TRBV24-1 | CATSARDSPYGYTF | TGTGCCACCAGTGCCAGGGACAGTCCCTATGGCTACACCTTC
TRBJ2-3 | TRBD2 | . | TRBV20-1 | CSAREGSGGLFTDTQYF | TGCAGTGCTAGAGAAGGCAGCGGGGGCCTTTTCACAGATACGCAGTATTTT
TRBJ1-1 | TRBD1 | . | TRBV19 | CASGHRGNTEAFF | TGTGCCAGTGGACACAGGGGGAACACTGAAGCTTTCTTT
TRBJ2-3 | TRBD1 | . | TRBV7-9 | CASSLSPDRGVDTQYF | TGTGCCAGCAGTTTATCCCCAGACAGGGGTGTAGATACGCAGTATTTT
TRBJ2-1 | TRBD2 | . | TRBV20-1 | CSARDRRRSSGSYNEQFF | TGCAGTGCTAGAGATCGGCGGAGGTCTAGCGGTTCCTACAATGAGCAGTTCTTC
TRBJ1-6 | . | . | TRBV2 | CASSEGVRGITYNSPLHF | TGTGCCAGCAGTGAAGGAGTCAGGGGAATCACCTATAATTCACCCCTCCACTTT
TRBJ2-7 | . | few | TRBV7-2 | CASSLAIGSKNEQYF | TGTGCCAGCAGCTTAGCGATAGGAAGTAAAAACGAGCAGTACTTC
TRBJ1-5 | TRBD1 | . | TRBV20-1 | CSARGDRGSYQPQHF | TGCAGTGCTAGAGGGGACAGGGGGTCGTATCAGCCCCAGCATTTT
TRBJ1-4 | . | . | TRBV6-5 | CASSYSMRLFF | TGTGCCAGCAGTTACTCCATGCGACTGTTTTTT
TRBJ2-1 | . | . | TRBV29-1 | CSVDSARRYNEQFF | TGCAGCGTTGATTCTGCGAGACGGTACAATGAGCAGTTCTTC
TRBJ1-1 | . | . | TRBV27 | CASSGGLEAFF | TGTGCCAGCAGTGGGGGCCTCGAAGCTTTCTTT
TRBJ1-6 | . | medium-sized | TRBV6-1 | CASSDRWGTSPLHF | TGTGCCAGCAGTGATCGGTGGGGCACTTCACCCCTCCACTTT
TRBJ2-3 | . | . | TRBV20-1 | CSARDPGNRVDTQYF | TGCAGTGCTAGAGATCCAGGGAACCGGGTAGATACGCAGTATTTT
TRBJ1-3 | . | few | TRBV15 | CATSPVYSGNTIYF | TGTGCCACCAGCCCAGTCTACTCTGGAAACACCATATATTTT
TRBJ1-1 | . | . | TRBV2 | CASSEGGNTEAFF | TGTGCCAGCAGTGAAGGTGGGAACACTGAAGCTTTCTTT
TRBJ2-4 | TRBD1 | . | TRBV7-2 | CASSRDRGTKNIQYF | TGTGCCAGCAGCCGGGACAGGGGGACCAAAAACATTCAGTACTTC
TRBJ2-7 | TRBD2 | . | TRBV28 | CAAQRGGRAYEQYF | TGTGCCGCCCAAAGGGGCGGGAGGGCCTACGAGCAGTACTTC
TRBJ1-1 | TRBD1 | . | TRBV5-6 | CASSLKGAGTKAFF | TGTGCCAGCAGCTTGAAGGGGGCAGGGACTAAAGCTTTCTTT
TRBJ1-2 | TRBD1 | few | TRBV28 | CATTTGYYGYTF | TGTGCCACTACGACAGGGTACTATGGCTACACCTTC
TRBJ1-2 | . | . | TRBV19 | CASSSPGAGYGYTF | TGTGCCAGTAGTAGCCCAGGGGCGGGCTATGGCTACACCTTC
TRBJ1-6 | . | . | TRBV27 | CASSLTRGYHNSPLHF | TGTGCCAGCAGTTTGACTAGGGGATACCATAATTCACCCCTCCACTTT
TRBJ1-1 | . | . | TRBV20-1 | CSASPPGSSEAFF | TGCAGTGCTAGTCCTCCAGGGAGTAGTGAAGCTTTCTTT
TRBJ1-6 | TRBD1 | few | TRBV28 | CASSLTTGALNSPLHF | TGTGCCAGCAGCCTTACTACAGGGGCACTTAATTCACCCCTCCACTTT
TRBJ2-7 | . | few | TRBV20-1 | CSASGGALYEQYF | TGCAGTGCTAGTGGGGGGGCCCTTTACGAGCAGTACTTC
TRBJ1-3 | . | . | TRBV29-1 | CSVGDSSGNTIYF | TGCAGCGTTGGTGACTCCTCTGGAAACACCATATATTTT
TRBJ1-6 | TRBD1 | few | TRBV19 | CASSIRRTGIGNSPLHF | TGTGCCAGTAGTATCAGACGGACAGGGATTGGCAATTCACCCCTCCACTTT
TRBJ1-6 | . | few | TRBV7-9 | CASSSRTGSPLHF | TGTGCCAGCAGCTCCCGGACCGGCTCACCCCTCCACTTT
TRBJ1-2 | . | . | TRBV4-3 | CASSQDGATAGYTF | TGCGCCAGCAGCCAAGATGGGGCCACTGCCGGCTACACCTTC